This note documents a single TCR beta chain sequence. Germline V lookup: CDR1 SGHRS, CDR2 YFSETQ. CDR3 size: 19 residues. Trimming pared 0 bases from V and 3 bases from J, leaving 22 bases between. These data originate in a study of T cells after yellow fever vaccination. Study as a whole: The SMART-Seq v4 Ultra Low Input method served to prepare the low-cell-number fractions.

Each CDR3 protein is one row after TCRdb ran MiXCR on the 5' RACE reads. The data contain 95,000 to 150,000 distinct CDR3 sequences, roughly 15% of them singletons. The chain links TRBV5-1 to TRBJ1-3, with TRBD1 as a possible D gene (5 bases). The sample in question was CD8+ T cells sorted from PBMCs, obtained 5 days after the yellow fever booster vaccination. This clonotype was obtained from a man aged 18 to 35 who received the YFV17D yellow fever vaccine. As DNA, the CDR3 is TGCGCCAGCAGCTTGGACGGGACTGTTCTGACTACCCATGGAAACACCATATATTTT. Translating gives CASSLDGTVLTTHGNTIYF.